This passage covers 17 T cell receptor beta chains from one sample sequenced in a study of identical twins (TCRdb year 2016). Library preparation used 5' RACE. This sample was sequenced with an Illumina HiSeq 2000. TCRdb reprocessing: public reads trimmed at Q25 with fastp, clones called with MiXCR, in-frame beta chains kept. All rows with the same CDR3 protein become a single entry with the most common DNA and genes. This sample gives 520,000 or so distinct CDR3 sequences in total; 22% of them show up just once. Of the sample, approximately 0.95% falls within the top ten clones. The same sample was also used in a study of T cells expressing NK-cell markers.

Material for sequencing was CD4+ T cells sorted from blood. Every receptor here comes from a woman between 18 and 30 years old in good health.

This sequence joins TRBV7-8 and TRBJ2-7; TRBD2 agrees at 8 bases. From germline, CDR1 is SGHVS and CDR2 FQNEAQ. With 3 bases clipped from V and 6 bases from J, the junction kept 13 bases outside the gene matches. The CDR3 is 16 residues long. CDR3 bases: TGTGCCAGCAGCTTCAATGTGCGAGCGGGAGATGGCGAGCAGTACTTC. Residues: CASSFNVRAGDGEQYF.

This clonotype was seen more than once but under ten times. The chain couples TRBV20-1 to TRBJ1-2; the match to TRBD1 covers 7 bases. The ends lost 5 bases at V and 7 bases at J; junction bases unmatched: 10. The CDR3 length is 13 residues. The germline CDR1 and CDR2 sequences are DFQATT and SNEGSKA (reference sequence). The CDR3 sequence is CSAGRQGSSGYTF. CDR3 DNA: TGCAGTGCTGGAAGACAGGGAAGCTCTGGCTACACCTTC.

This clonotype was found a few times. The V and J genes are TRBV20-1 and TRBJ2-5, with no clear D. V was trimmed by 2 bases and J by 5 bases, leaving 9 bases between them. The CDR3 totals 12 residues. Germline values: CDR1 DFQATT, CDR2 SNEGSKA (reference sequence). The CDR3 DNA reads TGCAGTGCTAGACCCCTGGGGGAGACCCAGTACTTC. It specifies CSARPLGETQYF.

In this sample, this clonotype turned up once. This sequence joins TRBV3-1 and TRBJ2-1, with 8 bases that match TRBD2. Germline assignment: CDR1 LGHDT and CDR2 YNNKEL (reference sequence). This CDR3 has 14 residues. Losses at the gene ends were 1 base for V and 6 bases for J; bases not matched to a gene: 2. For the CDR3, the DNA is TGTGCCAGCAGCCAAGTAGGGACTAGCAATGAGCAGTTCTTC. Amino acid sequence: CASSQVGTSNEQFF.

This clonotype showed up just a few times. The chain is built from TRBV20-1 and TRBJ2-3; TRBD2 is a possible D gene (5 bases). Germline-derived CDR1 and CDR2 are DFQATT and SNEGSKA (reference sequence). With 2 bases removed from V and 2 bases from J, the gap between germline ends came to 14 bases. The CDR3 runs to 15 residues. CDR3 coding DNA: TGCAGTGCTAGACCTATCTCTCTAGCCACAGATACGCAGTATTTT. Its protein is CSARPISLATDTQYF.

This clonotype came up a few times. V usage is TRBV5-1 and J usage is TRBJ2-3; 8 bases are a match to TRBD1. The CDR3 contains 15 residues. J gave up 3 bases and V 0 bases, and 3 bases lay outside the gene matches. Germline values: CDR1 SGHRS, CDR2 YFSETQ. The CDR3 spells CASSLVGQATDTQYF. Here the CDR3 DNA reads TGCGCCAGCAGCTTGGTGGGACAGGCAACAGATACGCAGTATTTT.

The rearrangement links TRBV9 to TRBJ1-2; the D gene is possibly TRBD1 (5 bases). Deletions cut 2 bases from V and 6 bases from J, with 20 bases between. The CDR3 runs to 16 residues. Germline lookup yields CDR1 SGDLS and CDR2 YYNGEE. CDR3 bases: TGTGCCAGCAGCGTTAGCATTCAGGGCAGGGCCCATGGCTACACCTTC. The encoded protein is CASSVSIQGRAHGYTF.

There are a few counts of this clonotype. The gene calls are TRBV29-1 and TRBJ2-3; D is undetermined. The V and J ends lost 4 bases and 6 bases respectively, with 5 bases between them. The CDR3 runs 10 residues. Germline loops: CDR1 SQVTM, CDR2 ANQGSEA. This chain's CDR3 is CSVAEDTQYF. CDR3 DNA sequence: TGCAGCGTTGCGGAGGATACGCAGTATTTT.

This clonotype was picked up many times. The chain recombines TRBV7-2 with TRBJ1-1; D is perhaps TRBD1 (5 bases). The V end was cut by 0 bases, the J end by 4 bases, with 15 bases between. The V gene's germline CDR1 is SGHTA and CDR2 FQGNSA. The CDR3 covers 16 residues. The chain's CDR3 is CASSLAPGTAGTEAFF. Written as DNA, the CDR3 is TGTGCCAGCAGCTTAGCCCCAGGGACGGCCGGCACTGAAGCTTTCTTT.

This clonotype has more than one count but fewer than ten. The chain joins TRBV29-1 to TRBJ1-1; no reliable D call. With 4 bases removed from V and 3 bases from J, the gap between germline ends came to 15 bases. CDR1 is SQVTM and CDR2 is ANQGSEA in the germline V gene. The length of the CDR3 is 14 residues. In DNA form, the CDR3 reads TGCAGCGTTGCCGCAGCCCGAAGGGACACTGAAGCTTTCTTT. Translating gives CSVAAARRDTEAFF.

This rearrangement joins TRBV13 to TRBJ2-2; TRBD1 matches 8 bases. V lost 5 bases, J lost 2 bases, and 13 bases stayed unmatched. This CDR3 spans 18 amino acids. The V gene's germline CDR1 is PRHDT and CDR2 FYEKMQ (reference sequence). The CDR3 loop reads CASSPTGVSNPNTGELFF. The CDR3 coding sequence is TGTGCCAGCAGCCCGACAGGGGTCTCCAACCCTAACACCGGGGAGCTGTTTTTT.

To note about this clonotype: This may be a read error: a much more frequent sequence differs by one nucleotide. CDR3 residues: CASSSQGITEAFF. CDR3 DNA: TGTGCCAGCAGCTCACAGGGGATCACTGAAGCTTTCTTT. This chain connects TRBV7-2 to TRBJ1-1, with 7 nucleotides matching TRBD1. Germline lookup yields CDR1 SGHTA and CDR2 FQGNSA. After removal of 4 bases from V and 4 bases from J, the junction contained 3 bases not matched to a gene. The CDR3 contains 13 residues.

The rearrangement uses TRBV20-1 and TRBJ2-3; 9 positions agree with TRBD2. Germline V CDR1 and CDR2: DFQATT, SNEGSKA (reference sequence). CDR3 length: 19 amino acids. Trimming at V came to 0 bases and at J to 1 base, leaving 14 bases not matched to a gene. The CDR3 spells CSARDIKRGAFEGTDTQYF. DNA of the CDR3: TGCAGTGCTAGAGATATAAAGCGGGGGGCTTTCGAAGGCACAGATACGCAGTATTTT.

The table lists this clonotype with many counts. The gene calls are TRBV12-3 or TRBV12-4 and TRBJ1-5; tentative D call: TRBD1 (6 bases). V dropped 6 bases and J dropped 4 bases, with 13 bases sitting between them. CDR3 length: 14 amino acids. CDR3 residues: CASRGVGGNQPQHF. DNA of the CDR3: TGTGCCAGCAGGGGGGTAGGGGGGAATCAGCCCCAGCATTTT.

The sample holds many counts of this clonotype. V gene TRBV20-1 combines with J gene TRBJ2-1, with D perhaps matching TRBD2 (5 bases). Trimming removed 3 bases from V and 2 bases from J, with 11 bases in between. CDR1 is DFQATT and CDR2 is SNEGSKA in the germline V gene (reference sequence). The CDR3 sequence is 14 residues long. The CDR3 DNA follows: TGCAGTGCTAGGAGCGGAGGAACCTACAATGAGCAGTTCTTC. This gives the protein CSARSGGTYNEQFF.

This clonotype was picked up a small number of times. The rearrangement joins TRBV6-1 to TRBJ1-1, with a weak D call TRBD1 (6 bases). Trimming pared 5 bases from V and 1 base from J, leaving 14 bases between. CDR3 length: 15 residues. CDR1 is MNHNS and CDR2 is SASEGT in the germline V gene. The CDR3 region is CASSRTGRPNTEAFF. The CDR3 nucleotides are TGTGCCAGCAGTCGTACAGGGAGGCCGAACACTGAAGCTTTCTTT.

This clonotype turned up a few times. This chain uses TRBV6-2 or TRBV6-3 with TRBJ1-2; D gene ambiguous. Trimming took 2 bases from V and 7 from J, leaving 5 bases between them. Germline lookup yields CDR1 MNHEY and CDR2 SVGEGT. The CDR3 length is 11 residues. In DNA form, the CDR3 reads TGTGCCAGCAGTTACGCGGGTGGCTACACCTTC. Translated: CASSYAGGYTF.